The 20 T cell receptor beta chains below come from one sample, sequenced in a study of cytomegalovirus exposure and HLA in healthy donors. The PCR contained 60 Vbeta and 13 Jbeta primers. The repertoire was sequenced with immunoSEQ multiplex PCR; TCRdb's copy has only in-frame clones and lacks some. The sample records 170,000 or so clones, approximately 80% being singletons. The specimen was PBMCs. These receptor sequences come from a man aged 25 to 40 in good health and CMV-seropositive.

The chain recombines TRBV7-7 with TRBJ2-1; 11 bases map to TRBD2. This CDR3 has 14 amino acids. Germline V gene lookup returns CDR1 SSHAT and CDR2 FNYEAQ (reference sequence). The V gene end was trimmed by 5 bases and the J gene end by 7 bases; junction bases not matched to a gene: 4. CDR3 bases: TGTGCCAGCAGCCTTAGCGGGGGGGCGAATGAGCAGTTCTTC. This encodes CASSLSGGANEQFF. Based on the CDR3 plus reference TRBV7-7 and TRBJ2-1, the full variable domain is GAGVSQSPRYKVTKRGQDVTLRCDPISSHATLYWYQQALGQGPEFLTYFNYEAQPDKSGLPSDRFSAERPEGSISTLTIQRTEQRDSAMYRCASSLSGGANEQFFGPGTRLTVL.

The V gene is TRBV7-9, the J gene TRBJ2-3; 9 bases align to TRBD2. Germline CDR1 and CDR2: SEHNR and FQNEAQ (reference sequence). The CDR3 loop spans 16 amino acids. V lost 2 bases to trimming and J lost 2 bases; unmatched junction nucleotides: 5. The CDR3 loop reads CASSLFAGGPTDTQYF. Written as DNA, the CDR3 is TGTGCCAGCAGCTTATTCGCGGGAGGGCCCACAGATACGCAGTATTTT.

The chain recombines TRBV27 with TRBJ2-7; 7 bases are a match to TRBD1. CDR1 and CDR2 (germline): MNHEY, SMNVEV (reference sequence). The CDR3 is 14 amino acids. Germline trimming cut 5 bases from V and 3 bases from J; bases unmatched to any gene: 7. CDR3 nucleotides: TGTGCCAGCAGTCGCTACAGGGGCATCTACGAGCAGTACTTC. This gives the protein CASSRYRGIYEQYF.

The chain carries TRBV30 and TRBJ2-5; maybe TRBD2 (5 bases). There are 15 residues in the CDR3. Germline CDR1 is GTSNPN and CDR2 is SVGIG (reference sequence). V gave up 0 bases and J gave up 0 bases, with 11 bases separating them. The CDR3 spells CAWSVGWTYQETQYF. Written as DNA, the CDR3 is TGTGCCTGGAGTGTCGGTTGGACTTACCAAGAGACCCAGTACTTC. Looking up the rest from reference TRBV30 and TRBJ2-5 gives the full variable domain: SQTIHQWPATLVQPVGSPLSLECTVEGTSNPNLYWYRQAAGRGLQLLFYSVGIGQISSEVPQNLSASRPQDRQFILSSKKLLLSDSGFYLCAWSVGWTYQETQYFGPGTRLLVL.

The genes are TRBV2 and TRBJ2-6, with TRBD1 matching 10 bases. CDR3 length: 17 amino acids. CDR1 SNHLY and CDR2 FYNNEI come from the germline V gene. Losses at the gene ends were 4 bases for V and 1 base for J; bases not matched to a gene: 4. CDR3 sequence: CASSAGQGLSGANVLTF. DNA of the CDR3: TGTGCCAGCAGTGCGGGACAGGGGTTATCTGGGGCCAACGTCCTGACTTTC.

The chain joins TRBV6-4 to TRBJ1-2; 9 positions agree with TRBD1. V dropped 5 bases and J dropped 4; count of bases not matched to a gene: 5. Germline CDR1 and CDR2: MRHNA and SNTAGT. The CDR3 loop spans 14 amino acids. In nucleotides, the CDR3 is TGTGCCAGCAGTCCGGGACAGGGAACCTATGGCTACACCTTC. It specifies CASSPGQGTYGYTF.

V gene TRBV4-1 combines with J gene TRBJ2-3; TRBD1 agrees at 11 bases. V shed 5 bases and J 4 bases; nucleotides not matched to a gene: 11. Per the germline V gene, CDR1 is MGHRA and CDR2 is YSYEKL. This CDR3 comprises 17 residues. The CDR3, as DNA: TGCGCCAGCAGCGCGCAAGAAGGGACAGGGGGATCAGATACGCAGTATTTT. Residues: CASSAQEGTGGSDTQYF.

The chain combines TRBV7-3 with TRBJ1-1; no reliable D call. V shed 4 bases and J shed 1 base, with 13 bases lying between them. Looked up from germline, CDR1 is SGHTA and CDR2 is FQGTGA. CDR3 length equals 15 residues. CDR3 loop: CASSSGLTGNTEAFF. The CDR3 DNA reads TGTGCCAGCAGCTCCGGATTGACGGGGAACACTGAAGCTTTCTTT. The full variable domain, with the rest looked up from reference TRBV7-3 and TRBJ1-1, is GAGVSQTPSNKVTEKGKYVELRCDPISGHTALYWYRQSLGQGPEFLIYFQGTGAADDSGLPNDRFFAVRPEGSVSTLKIQRTERGDSAVYLCASSSGLTGNTEAFFGQGTRLTVV.

The chain couples TRBV7-9 to TRBJ1-1; 7 nucleotides agree with TRBD1. The CDR3 length is 14 residues. In germline, CDR1 is SEHNR, CDR2 FQNEAQ (reference sequence). With V trimmed by 5 bases and J by 1 base, 4 bases remained unmatched. In DNA form, the CDR3 reads TGTGCCAGCAGCGAGGGACAGCCGAACACTGAAGCTTTCTTT. As protein: CASSEGQPNTEAFF.

J is TRBJ2-7 and V is TRBV7-9; D is possibly TRBD2 (6 bases). Germline-derived CDR1 and CDR2 are SEHNR and FQNEAQ (reference sequence). V was pared by 10 bases and J by 3 bases, with 16 bases between. There are 13 residues in the CDR3. The CDR3, as DNA: TGTGCCACCGCATCCGGGGAGGTCTACGAGCAGTACTTC. It is translated as CATASGEVYEQYF.

Only one count was recorded for this clone. This chain uses TRBV27 with TRBJ2-1; weak D call: TRBD1 (5 bases). The CDR3 has 12 amino acids. The V gene lost 7 bases and the J gene lost 8 bases, with 12 bases spanning the gap. Per germline, CDR1 MNHEY and CDR2 SMNVEV (reference sequence). This CDR3 reads CASKDGAHEQFF. DNA for the CDR3: TGTGCCAGCAAGGATGGGGCTCATGAGCAGTTCTTC.

The chain uses TRBV13 and TRBJ2-2, with 7 bases aligning to TRBD1. Germline V CDR1 and CDR2: PRHDT, FYEKMQ (reference sequence). This CDR3 has 16 residues. The J segment lost 0 bases and the V segment lost 3 bases, leaving 4 bases of the junction unmatched. The CDR3: CASSFFGTANTGELFF. CDR3 in DNA: TGTGCCAGCAGCTTTTTCGGGACAGCGAACACCGGGGAGCTGTTTTTT.

The J gene is TRBJ2-5, the V gene TRBV12-5; the match to TRBD1 covers 7 bases. J was trimmed by 2 bases and V by 5 bases; bases with no gene match: 5. Germline V gives CDR1 LGHNT, CDR2 FRNRAP. This CDR3 contains 14 residues. CDR3 in DNA: TGTGCTAGTGGTCCTCAGGGACAGCAAGAGACCCAGTACTTC. Its translation: CASGPQGQQETQYF.

This clone was detected a few times. The J gene is TRBJ2-7, the V gene TRBV25-1, with 7 bases aligning to TRBD1. The CDR3 runs 16 residues. The germline V gene encodes CDR1 MGHDK and CDR2 SYGVNS. With 4 bases clipped from V and 0 bases from J, the junction kept 9 bases outside the gene matches. This CDR3 reads CASSGSIGTVSYEQYF. CDR3 DNA sequence: TGTGCCAGCAGTGGTTCCATCGGGACAGTCTCCTACGAGCAGTACTTC.

The chain is built from TRBV2 and TRBJ2-7; D may be TRBD2 (6 bases). V was trimmed by 7 bases and J by 5 bases, leaving 18 bases between them. Germline V lookup: CDR1 SNHLY, CDR2 FYNNEI. The length of the CDR3 is 14 residues. The CDR3 sequence: CASKLEGLPHEQYF. Written as DNA, the CDR3 is TGTGCCAGCAAGTTGGAGGGCCTGCCCCACGAGCAGTACTTC.

The rearrangement links TRBV5-1 to TRBJ1-2; D not resolved. V lost 4 bases and J lost 0, with 13 bases in between. The CDR3 covers 15 residues. Germline V gene lookup returns CDR1 SGHRS and CDR2 YFSETQ. The CDR3 here is CASSASGSTNYGYTF. The CDR3 DNA sequence: TGCGCCAGCAGCGCGAGCGGTTCCACTAACTATGGCTACACCTTC. The variable domain in full, completed from reference TRBV5-1 and TRBJ1-2, reads KAGVTQTPRYLIKTRGQQVTLSCSPISGHRSVSWYQQTPGQGLQFLFEYFSETQRNKGNFPGRFSGRQFSNSRSEMNVSTLELGDSALYLCASSASGSTNYGYTFGSGTRLTVV.

This clone was seen a few times. The chain couples TRBV9 to TRBJ2-7, with 7 bases fitting TRBD1. Germline loops: CDR1 SGDLS, CDR2 YYNGEE. This CDR3 has 15 amino acids. J lost 5 bases, V lost 4 bases, and 12 bases had no gene match. The CDR3 nucleotides read TGTGCCAGCAGCTTGACCGGGACAGATCTGGACGAGCAGTACTTC. Its translation is CASSLTGTDLDEQYF. Looking up the rest from reference TRBV9 and TRBJ2-7 gives the full variable domain: DSGVTQTPKHLITATGQRVTLRCSPRSGDLSVYWYQQSLDQGLQFLIQYYNGEERAKGNILERFSAQQFPDLHSELNLSSLELGDSALYFCASSLTGTDLDEQYFGPGTRLTVT.

The chain uses TRBV27 and TRBJ2-5; D might be TRBD2 (5 bases). Germline V gives CDR1 MNHEY, CDR2 SMNVEV (reference sequence). This CDR3 spans 15 amino acids. Trimming cost V 1 base and J 0 bases, with 9 bases left between them. CDR3 DNA: TGTGCCAGCAGTTTATGTACGGGGTACCAAGAGACCCAGTACTTC. Residues: CASSLCTGYQETQYF.

This rearrangement joins TRBV27 to TRBJ2-5, with 7 bases matching TRBD1. From germline, CDR1 is MNHEY and CDR2 SMNVEV (reference sequence). This CDR3 comprises 15 residues. With 2 bases clipped from V and 5 bases from J, the junction kept 8 bases outside the gene matches. CDR3 region: CASSLEGTVGETQYF. CDR3 coding DNA: TGTGCCAGCAGTTTAGAAGGGACAGTAGGTGAGACCCAGTACTTC.

This clone was counted between two and nine times. J is TRBJ2-7 and V is TRBV6-5, with 7 bases matching TRBD1. CDR3 size: 13 residues. With V trimmed by 7 bases and J by 3 bases, 6 bases remained unmatched. CDR1 is MNHEY, CDR2 SVGAGI, per germline. CDR3 nucleotides: TGTGCCAGCACCGGGACAGCCCACTACGAGCAGTACTTC. It is translated as CASTGTAHYEQYF.